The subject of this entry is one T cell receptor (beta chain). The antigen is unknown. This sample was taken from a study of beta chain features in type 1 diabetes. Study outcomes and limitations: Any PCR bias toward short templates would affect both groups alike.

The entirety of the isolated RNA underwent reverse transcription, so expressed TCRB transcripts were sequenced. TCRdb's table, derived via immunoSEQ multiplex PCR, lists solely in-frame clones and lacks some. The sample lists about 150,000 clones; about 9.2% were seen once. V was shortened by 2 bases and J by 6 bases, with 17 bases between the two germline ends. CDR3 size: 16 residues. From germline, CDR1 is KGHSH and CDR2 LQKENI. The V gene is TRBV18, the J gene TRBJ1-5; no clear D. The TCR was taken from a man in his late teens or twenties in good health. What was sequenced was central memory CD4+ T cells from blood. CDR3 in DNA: TGTGCCAGCTCACCAGAGGGTAGCAGGCATATTCAGCCCCAGCATTTT. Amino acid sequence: CASSPEGSRHIQPQHF. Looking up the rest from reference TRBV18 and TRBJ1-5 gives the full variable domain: NAGVMQNPRHLVRRRGQEARLRCSPMKGHSHVYWYRQLPEEGLKFMVYLQKENIIDESGMPKERFSAEFPKEGPSILRIQQVVRGDSAAYFCASSPEGSRHIQPQHFGDGTRLSIL.